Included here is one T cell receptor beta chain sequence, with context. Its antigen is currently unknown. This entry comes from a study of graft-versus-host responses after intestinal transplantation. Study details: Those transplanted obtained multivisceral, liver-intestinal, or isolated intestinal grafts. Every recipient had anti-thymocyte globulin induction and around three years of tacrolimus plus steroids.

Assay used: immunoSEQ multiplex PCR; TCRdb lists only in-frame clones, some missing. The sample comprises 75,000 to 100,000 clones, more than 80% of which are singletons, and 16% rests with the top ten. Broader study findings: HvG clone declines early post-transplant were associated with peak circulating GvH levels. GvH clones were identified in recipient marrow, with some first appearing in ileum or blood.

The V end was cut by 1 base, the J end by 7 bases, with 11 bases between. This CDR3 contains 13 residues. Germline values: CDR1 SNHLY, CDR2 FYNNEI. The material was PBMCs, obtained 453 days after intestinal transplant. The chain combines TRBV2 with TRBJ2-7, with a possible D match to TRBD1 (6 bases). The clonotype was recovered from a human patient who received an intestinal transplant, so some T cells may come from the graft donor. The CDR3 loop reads CASSEVGAREQYF. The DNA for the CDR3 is TGTGCCAGCAGTGAAGTGGGGGCGCGGGAGCAGTACTTC.